This T cell receptor beta chain was documented in a study of cytomegalovirus exposure and HLA in healthy donors. Turning to the study itself: A previous analysis identified 100 million to 120 million unique TCR beta sequences derived from about 180 million T cells.

This PCR relied on a set of 60 Vbeta primers and 13 Jbeta primers. Method: immunoSEQ multiplex PCR; TCRdb's copy keeps in-frame clones and lacks some. The repertoire includes about 180,000 clones, 75% to 90% of them detected once, and approximately 1.3% sits in the top ten. Germline V gene sequence: CDR1 MNHNS, CDR2 SASEGT. The ends were cut back, 2 bases at V and 3 bases at J, with 5 bases in the middle. The CDR3 spans 14 residues. Source material: PBMCs. The sequence derives from a girl aged 10-17 years in good health and CMV-seropositive. This chain joins TRBV6-1 and TRBJ2-6; D unclear. Here the CDR3 reads CASSESSGANVLTF. CDR3 bases: TGTGCCAGCAGTGAATCGAGTGGGGCCAACGTCCTGACTTTC.